This record concerns one T cell receptor beta chain sequence. Quantitative 5'-RACE with molecular barcodes produced the TCR beta libraries. TCRdb re-derived calls from the 5' RACE reads in MiXCR, one entry per CDR3 protein. The table has under 450,000 distinct CDR3 sequences, 20% seen once. The sample is drawn from a study of CD8 T cells in ankylosing spondylitis. Trimming shortened V by 0 bases and J by 0 bases, and 12 bases separated the two germline ends. This CDR3 region has 17 residues. Germline assignment: CDR1 MGHRA and CDR2 YSYEKL. The receptor's source is a male donor with ankylosing spondylitis or in good health (not recorded which). The sequenced sample consisted of blood, either unsorted or a sorted T cell fraction (not recorded which). This chain connects TRBV4-1 to TRBJ2-1; D could derive from TRBD1 or TRBD2 (5 bases each). The CDR3 reads CASSQEGVGLSYNEQFF. The CDR3 DNA sequence: TGCGCCAGCAGCCAAGAGGGGGTCGGCCTCTCCTACAATGAGCAGTTCTTC.